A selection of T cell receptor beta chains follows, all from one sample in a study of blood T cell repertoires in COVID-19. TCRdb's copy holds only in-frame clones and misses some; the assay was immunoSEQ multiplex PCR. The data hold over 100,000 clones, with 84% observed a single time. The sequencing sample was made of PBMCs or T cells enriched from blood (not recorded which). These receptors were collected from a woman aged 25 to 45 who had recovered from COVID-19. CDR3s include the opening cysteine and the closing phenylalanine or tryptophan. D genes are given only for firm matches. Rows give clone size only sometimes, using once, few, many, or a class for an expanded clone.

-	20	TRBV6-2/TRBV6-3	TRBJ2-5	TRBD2	TGTGCCAGCAGTTACTCTTATAGGACTAGCCACAAAAACAGCCAAGAGACCCAGTACTTC	CASSYSYRTSHKNSQETQYF
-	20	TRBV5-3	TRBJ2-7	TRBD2	TGTGCCAGAAGCTTGAGGGGCCTAGCGGGAGGGCCTCGGGGACCGTACGAGCAGTACTTC	CARSLRGLAGGPRGPYEQYF
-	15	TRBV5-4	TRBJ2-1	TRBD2	TGTGCCAGCAGCTCCCGCGGTAGCGGGGACAATGAGCAGTTCTTC	CASSSRGSGDNEQFF
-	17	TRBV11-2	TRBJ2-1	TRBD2	TGTGCCAGCAGCCCTCGGCTAGCGGGGGGGTTGGGGAATGAGCAGTTCTTC	CASSPRLAGGLGNEQFF
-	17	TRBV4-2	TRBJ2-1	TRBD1	TGTGCCAGCAGCCAGCCTGGGACAGGGGGCAGGAGAGATGAGCAGTTCTTC	CASSQPGTGGRRDEQFF
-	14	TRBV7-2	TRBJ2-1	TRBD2	TGTGCCAGCAGCTCCCTAGCGGGAGAGTATGAGCAGTTCTTC	CASSSLAGEYEQFF
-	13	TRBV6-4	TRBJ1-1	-	TGTGCCAGCAGTGACTCGGCGAACACTGAAGCTTTCTTT	CASSDSANTEAFF
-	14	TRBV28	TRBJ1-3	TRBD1	TGTGCCAGCAGTTTGGACAGGGTCGGAAACACCATATATTTT	CASSLDRVGNTIYF
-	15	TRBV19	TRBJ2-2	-	TGTGCCAGTAGTATAGGGGCTAGCCAAACCGGGGAGCTGTTTTTT	CASSIGASQTGELFF
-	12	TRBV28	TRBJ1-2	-	TGTGCCAGCAGTTTAATGGGGAGAGGCTACACCTTC	CASSLMGRGYTF
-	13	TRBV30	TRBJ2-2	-	TGTGCCTGGAGTGAAGTTAGAGCCGGGGAGCTGTTTTTT	CAWSEVRAGELFF
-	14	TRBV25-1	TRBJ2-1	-	TGTGCCAGCAGTGACCCCGGGAGAAGGAATGAGCAGTTCTTC	CASSDPGRRNEQFF
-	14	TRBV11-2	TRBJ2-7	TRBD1	TGTGCCAGCAGCACCGACAGGGGGCCCTACGAGCAGTACTTC	CASSTDRGPYEQYF
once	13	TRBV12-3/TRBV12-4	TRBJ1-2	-	TGTGCCAGCAGTTTACAGGGAAACTATGGCTACACCTTC	CASSLQGNYGYTF
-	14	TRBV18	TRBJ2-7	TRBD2	TGTGCCAGCTCACCTCGGACTAGCGCCGACGAGCAGTACTTC	CASSPRTSADEQYF
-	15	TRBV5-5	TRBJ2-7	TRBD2	TGTGCCAGCAGCCCAGAACTAGCGAGCTCCTACGAGCAGTACTTC	CASSPELASSYEQYF
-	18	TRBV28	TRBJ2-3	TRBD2	TGTGCCAGCAGTTTTGTAGCGGGAGGGCCTAAGAGCACAGATACGCAGTATTTT	CASSFVAGGPKSTDTQYF
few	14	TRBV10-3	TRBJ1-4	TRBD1	TGTGCCATCAGCAGGGGGGCTTCGGATGAAAAACTGTTTTTT	CAISRGASDEKLFF